Below, 26 T cell receptor beta chains from the same sample are listed, as sequenced in a study of T cell repertoires in cytomegalovirus infection. TCRdb recomputed calls from the reads with MiXCR, one row per CDR3 protein. The table records about 340,000 distinct CDR3 sequences, 25% to 35% of them present only once. Their antigens are not known. The starting material was cultured PBMCs, obtained from culture after CMV antigen stimulation. These TCRs come from a human donor in good health (CMV status not recorded). Some clones in this sample may be carry-over from other donors' samples.

This clonotype was detected many times. The J gene is TRBJ1-5, the V gene TRBV20-1; 7 bases line up with TRBD1. Germline CDR1 and CDR2: DFQATT and SNEGSKA (reference sequence). There are 12 residues in the CDR3. After removal of 2 bases from V and 7 bases from J, the junction contained 2 bases not matched to a gene. The CDR3 bases are TGCAGTGCTAGAAGAGGGGGCCAGCCCCAGCATTTT. Its translation is CSARRGGQPQHF.

The chain links TRBV19 to TRBJ1-4, with a weak D call TRBD1 (5 bases). The germline V gene encodes CDR1 LNHDA and CDR2 SQIVND (reference sequence). This CDR3 region has 17 residues. V gave up 5 bases and J gave up 5 bases, with 21 bases separating them. CDR3 sequence: CASSPTPRGAPNEKLFF. The CDR3 coding sequence is TGTGCCAGTAGTCCAACCCCCCGTGGGGCACCGAATGAAAAACTGTTTTTT.

This rearrangement joins TRBV2 to TRBJ2-1; D may match TRBD1 or TRBD2 (5 bases each). The ends were cut back, 6 bases at V and 9 bases at J, with 15 bases in the middle. CDR3 size: 13 residues. Germline V gene sequence: CDR1 SNHLY, CDR2 FYNNEI. The CDR3 DNA follows: TGTGCCAGCAGGGGGGATGGGGCATCTGAGCAGTTCTTC. Amino acids: CASRGDGASEQFF.

Only a few counts were recorded for this clonotype. The chain joins TRBV6-1 to TRBJ2-2, with a tentative D call TRBD2 (6 bases). CDR1 MNHNS and CDR2 SASEGT come from the germline V gene. The V end was cut by 8 bases, the J end by 5 bases, with 15 bases between. This CDR3 region has 14 residues. The CDR3 sequence is CASRGRSGTGELFF. In DNA, the CDR3 is TGTGCCAGCCGGGGGAGGAGTGGAACCGGGGAGCTGTTTTTT.

The sample holds many counts of this clonotype. The chain has TRBV7-2 and TRBJ2-3; the match to TRBD2 covers 13 bases. Germline assignment: CDR1 SGHTA and CDR2 FQGNSA. CDR3 length: 14 amino acids. After removal of 5 bases from V and 8 bases from J, the junction contained 4 bases not matched to a gene. The CDR3: CASSLLAGGGTQYF. CDR3 coding DNA: TGTGCCAGCAGCCTACTAGCGGGAGGGGGTACGCAGTATTTT.

This clonotype was detected a few times. The chain couples TRBV4-2 to TRBJ1-1; D is ambiguous. This CDR3 comprises 15 residues. V shed 0 bases and J shed 7 bases, with 15 bases lying between them. The germline V gene has CDR1 LGHNA and CDR2 YNFKEQ. The CDR3 nucleotides read TGTGCCAGCAGCCAAGATAACTTCTTGGTAGGTGAAGCTTTCTTT. It encodes CASSQDNFLVGEAFF.

The table lists this clonotype with a few counts. The chain combines TRBV28 with TRBJ2-3; 7 bases are a match to TRBD2. Trimming at V came to 5 bases and at J to 1 base, leaving 12 bases not matched to a gene. CDR1 is MDHEN and CDR2 is SYDVKM in the germline V gene. The CDR3 spans 17 residues. The CDR3 DNA reads TGTGCCAGCAGTCCTCTTGGGGCGGGAGTTCGCACAGATACGCAGTATTTT. The encoded protein is CASSPLGAGVRTDTQYF.

The chain is built from TRBV5-6 and TRBJ1-2; D not resolved. The CDR3 extends over 13 amino acids. V dropped 4 bases and J dropped 6 bases, with 13 bases sitting between them. Germline assignment: CDR1 SGHDT and CDR2 YYEEEE. The CDR3 bases are TGTGCCAGCAGCCTCGGGCCTTTGGATGGCTACACCTTC. It translates to CASSLGPLDGYTF.

This clonotype was counted a few times. The rearrangement uses TRBV25-1 and TRBJ1-5; weak D call: TRBD1 (5 bases). CDR1 MGHDK and CDR2 SYGVNS come from the germline V gene. The V gene lost 2 bases and the J gene lost 3 bases, with 8 bases spanning the gap. The CDR3 consists of 14 residues. For the CDR3, the DNA is TGTGCCAGCAGTGAAGTAGGGGCCAATCAGCCCCAGCATTTT. Protein sequence: CASSEVGANQPQHF.

This chain links TRBV7-2 with TRBJ1-2, with 7 bases fitting TRBD1. With 3 bases clipped from V and 8 bases from J, the junction kept 9 bases outside the gene matches. The CDR3 sequence is 14 residues long. The germline V gene has CDR1 SGHTA and CDR2 FQGNSA. Here the CDR3 reads CASSFRGTQGGYTF. The CDR3 DNA is TGTGCCAGCAGCTTCAGGGGGACGCAGGGGGGCTACACCTTC.

The chain uses TRBV7-3 and TRBJ2-2; D possibly matches TRBD1 or TRBD2 (5 bases each). CDR3 size: 17 residues. Trimming removed 2 bases from V and 1 base from J, with 14 bases in between. CDR1 is SGHTA and CDR2 is FQGTGA in the germline V gene. CDR3 nucleotides: TGTGCCAGCAGCTTAGTGCGGGCAGGGAAGAACACCGGGGAGCTGTTTTTT. Its protein product is CASSLVRAGKNTGELFF.

The chain's CDR3 is CASSLIGGPGNEQFF. The CDR3 nucleotides read TGTGCCAGCAGCTTAATAGGCGGGCCGGGGAATGAGCAGTTCTTC. This chain joins TRBV7-3 and TRBJ2-1, with a possible D match to TRBD2 (5 bases). Per the germline V gene, CDR1 is SGHTA and CDR2 is FQGTGA. This CDR3 region has 15 residues. Trimming removed 1 base from V and 7 bases from J, with 14 bases in between.

This clonotype has a count of ten or more. The chain recombines TRBV7-2 with TRBJ2-7; 9 bases are a match to TRBD1. The CDR3 is 15 amino acids. Unmatched junction bases numbered 5, after V lost 1 base and J lost 4 bases. The germline V gene has CDR1 SGHTA and CDR2 FQGNSA. The CDR3 loop reads CASSLEGTGWYEQYF. The CDR3 coding sequence is TGTGCCAGCAGCTTAGAAGGGACAGGGTGGTACGAGCAGTACTTC. The complete variable domain, with remaining parts taken from reference TRBV7-2 and TRBJ2-7, reads GAGVSQSPSNKVTEKGKDVELRCDPISGHTALYWYRQSLGQGLEFLIYFQGNSAPDKSGLPSDRFSAERTGGSVSTLTIQRTQQEDSAVYLCASSLEGTGWYEQYFGPGTRLTVT.

This clonotype was counted only a few times. This chain links TRBV4-1 with TRBJ1-5, with D possibly being TRBD1 (5 bases). The V end was cut by 0 bases, the J end by 4 bases, with 13 bases between. The germline CDR1 and CDR2 sequences are MGHRA and YSYEKL. The CDR3 runs to 16 residues. The CDR3 spells CASSQEGVVKNQPQHF. In DNA form, the CDR3 reads TGCGCCAGCAGCCAAGAAGGGGTCGTGAAGAATCAGCCCCAGCATTTT.

V is TRBV13 and J is TRBJ1-1; D unresolved. CDR1 and CDR2 (germline): PRHDT, FYEKMQ (reference sequence). Between the trimmed V and J ends, which lost 7 bases and 1 base, there was a span of 16 bases. This CDR3 is 15 amino acids long. The CDR3: CASTLARRKNTEAFF. DNA for the CDR3: TGTGCCAGCACCCTCGCCCGGCGGAAGAACACTGAAGCTTTCTTT.

CDR3 amino acids: CASSLGSPGTEAFF. The CDR3 coding sequence is TGTGCCAGCAGCTTAGGATCCCCCGGGACTGAAGCTTTCTTT. The chain combines TRBV7-6 with TRBJ1-1; D not certain. This CDR3 spans 14 amino acids. Germline loops: CDR1 SGHVS, CDR2 FNYEAQ. The V end was cut by 1 base, the J end by 5 bases, with 11 bases between.

V is TRBV7-3 and J is TRBJ2-1; no definite D call. Trimming took 4 bases from V and 5 from J, leaving 12 bases between them. This CDR3 region has 14 residues. CDR1 SGHTA and CDR2 FQGTGA come from the germline V gene. The CDR3 DNA is TGTGCCAGCAGCTCCCCCTGGGCCCACAATGAGCAGTTCTTC. This gives the protein CASSSPWAHNEQFF.

The chain recombines TRBV4-1 with TRBJ1-1; D is uncertain. This CDR3 region has 14 residues. From germline, CDR1 is MGHRA and CDR2 YSYEKL. Trimming pared 1 base from V and 1 base from J, leaving 7 bases between. The CDR3 region is CASSQGPENTEAFF. DNA for the CDR3: TGCGCCAGCAGCCAAGGGCCAGAGAACACTGAAGCTTTCTTT.

Ten or more counts support this clonotype. CDR3 in DNA: TGTGCCAGCAGCTTAGTTCGGATTATGGGCCCCTACAATGAGCAGTTCTTC. This encodes CASSLVRIMGPYNEQFF. The chain joins TRBV7-8 to TRBJ2-1; D gene unclear. From germline, CDR1 is SGHVS and CDR2 FQNEAQ. This CDR3 has 17 amino acids. V was shortened by 1 base and J by 2 bases, with 15 bases between the two germline ends.

V usage is TRBV29-1 and J usage is TRBJ2-5, with 7 positions matching TRBD2. The ends lost 1 base at V and 5 bases at J; junction bases unmatched: 10. There are 15 residues in the CDR3. Germline V gives CDR1 SQVTM, CDR2 ANQGSEA. CDR3 region: CSVEGREPQRETQYF. Written as DNA, the CDR3 is TGCAGCGTTGAAGGGCGGGAGCCTCAGCGGGAGACCCAGTACTTC.

The J gene is TRBJ2-7, the V gene TRBV14; D perhaps matches TRBD1 (5 bases). Trimming left V 5 bases short and J 6 bases short, with 11 bases between. Germline CDR1 and CDR2: SGHDN and FVKESK. CDR3 length: 12 amino acids. In DNA form, the CDR3 reads TGTGCCAGCAGCTTCAGGGTGGCCGAGCAGTACTTC. Its protein is CASSFRVAEQYF.

This clonotype was detected ten times or more. The chain couples TRBV7-8 to TRBJ1-4, with 9 bases identical to TRBD1. CDR3 size: 15 residues. Germline trimming cut 1 base from V and 7 bases from J; bases unmatched to any gene: 4. CDR1 and CDR2 from the germline V gene are SGHVS and FQNEAQ. The CDR3 DNA reads TGTGCCAGCAGCTTAGACAGGGGGCGAGCTGAAAAACTGTTTTTT. Its protein is CASSLDRGRAEKLFF.

The sample holds a few counts of this clonotype. The V call is TRBV7-9, the J call TRBJ1-6; 10 bases map to TRBD1. Germline CDR1 SEHNR, CDR2 FQNEAQ (reference sequence). The CDR3 spans 14 residues. With V trimmed by 6 bases and J by 7 bases, 3 bases remained unmatched. CDR3 loop: CASRVDRGNSPLHF. CDR3 nucleotides: TGTGCCAGCAGGGTGGACAGGGGGAATTCACCCCTCCACTTT.

This clonotype was found many times. This sequence joins TRBV14 and TRBJ1-2; no clear D gene. Trimming removed 2 bases at V and 7 bases at J, with 11 bases between. This CDR3 region has 13 residues. Germline CDR1 and CDR2: SGHDN and FVKESK. The CDR3 here is CASSQNNIPGYTF. As DNA, the CDR3 is TGTGCCAGCAGCCAAAACAATATTCCTGGCTACACCTTC.

This clonotype was detected ten times or more. The chain links TRBV7-8 to TRBJ1-6, with D tentatively TRBD1 (6 bases). The germline CDR1 and CDR2 sequences are SGHVS and FQNEAQ. CDR3 size: 13 residues. V shed 5 bases and J shed 10 bases, with 12 bases lying between them. CDR3 bases: TGTGCCAGCAGCACACAGGGAAAGTCACCCCTCCACTTT. Protein sequence: CASSTQGKSPLHF.

V gene TRBV12-3 or TRBV12-4 combines with J gene TRBJ2-7; 7 bases line up with TRBD1. Trimming removed 3 bases from V and 3 bases from J; junction bases left unmatched: 8. The length of the CDR3 is 15 residues. CDR3 sequence reads: CASSFPAQGVYEQYF. CDR3 sequence (DNA): TGTGCCAGCAGTTTCCCCGCGCAGGGGGTCTACGAGCAGTACTTC.